A selection of T cell receptor beta chains follows, all from one sample in a study of blood T cell repertoires in COVID-19. Libraries were prepared by immunoSEQ multiplex PCR; TCRdb keeps only in-frame clonotypes and omits some of them. The sample lists fewer than 50,000 clones; 87% were seen once. The sample was peripheral blood. Receptor source: a man in his fifties or sixties with COVID-19, enrolled during active disease. CDR3s include the opening cysteine and the closing phenylalanine or tryptophan. D genes are given only for firm matches. Size values are once, few and many counts, or a class for expanded clones, and some rows have none.

abundance	len	v_gene	j_gene	d_gene	CDR3nt	CDR3aa
-	15	TRBV28	TRBJ1-2	-	TGTGCCAGCAGTTTACCCCGCCAGGGCAACTATGGCTACACCTTC	CASSLPRQGNYGYTF
-	12	TRBV6-2/TRBV6-3	TRBJ1-5	-	TGTGCCAGCAGTTACCCACAGGGGCCCCAGCATTTT	CASSYPQGPQHF
once	15	TRBV5-1	TRBJ1-2	-	TGCGCCAGCAGCCCGGGTGTCGGGGTAAACTATGGCTACACCTTC	CASSPGVGVNYGYTF
-	16	TRBV6-5	TRBJ2-5	TRBD1	TGTGCCAGCAGTTTTACCGGGACAGCTGGCCGAGAGACCCAGTACTTC	CASSFTGTAGRETQYF
-	15	TRBV10-3	TRBJ1-6	TRBD1	TGTGCCATCAGTGAGTCTGGGACAGGGAACTCACCCCTCCACTTT	CAISESGTGNSPLHF
-	14	TRBV28	TRBJ2-1	TRBD2	TGTGCCAGCATCAGTCTAGCGGACAACAATGAGCAGTTCTTC	CASISLADNNEQFF
-	14	TRBV28	TRBJ2-5	-	TGTGCCAGCAGTAAAACAGGTGGCCAAGAGACCCAGTACTTC	CASSKTGGQETQYF
-	18	TRBV5-1	TRBJ2-2	TRBD2	TGCGCCAGCAGCTTCGCTGTAGCGGGCTCGTCACGGACCGGGGAGCTGTTTTTT	CASSFAVAGSSRTGELFF
few	14	TRBV5-1	TRBJ2-7	-	TGCGCCAGCAGCTTTCGAGGGAGGAGTTACGAGCAGTACTTC	CASSFRGRSYEQYF
-	15	TRBV9	TRBJ1-6	TRBD1	TGTGCCAGCAGCGTAGAGGGGGCTCATAATTCACCCCTCCACTTT	CASSVEGAHNSPLHF
-	18	TRBV9	TRBJ2-2	-	TGTGCCAGCAGCCCCCGATCGGGAGAAGCGGAGAACACCGGGGAGCTGTTTTTT	CASSPRSGEAENTGELFF
-	14	TRBV28	TRBJ2-5	-	TGTGCCAGCAGTTTATCAGGTAGTCAAGAGACCCAGTACTTC	CASSLSGSQETQYF
once	14	TRBV3-1/TRBV3-2	TRBJ2-1	-	TGTGCCAGCAGCCAACAAGACGAAGAGGGAGAGCAGTTCTTC	CASSQQDEEGEQFF
-	15	TRBV20-1	TRBJ2-1	TRBD2	TGCAGTGCTAGTGCCTGGAGGGAGGGGTACAATGAGCAGTTCTTC	CSASAWREGYNEQFF
-	17	TRBV29-1	TRBJ2-1	-	TGCAGCGTTGAGAGAGTTCCGGACCCACTTCAGGGAAATGAGCAGTTCTTC	CSVERVPDPLQGNEQFF
-	15	TRBV2	TRBJ2-2	TRBD2	TGTGCCAGCAGGCGACTAGCGGTTAACACCGGGGAGCTGTTTTTT	CASRRLAVNTGELFF
few	13	TRBV6-5	TRBJ2-7	TRBD1	TGTGCCACCATACGGGACAGACAGTACGAGCAGTACTTC	CATIRDRQYEQYF
-	14	TRBV5-1	TRBJ2-3	-	TGCGCCAGCAGCTTGGCGGGAGATACAGATACGCAGTATTTT	CASSLAGDTDTQYF
-	16	TRBV19	TRBJ1-5	TRBD1	TGTGCCAGTAGTATGGGATGGACAGGGTTCAATCAGCCCCAGCATTTT	CASSMGWTGFNQPQHF
-	13	TRBV19	TRBJ1-4	TRBD1	TGTGCCAGTCGAGGACAGGGGCTGAGAAAACTGTTTTTT	CASRGQGLRKLFF
-	16	TRBV9	TRBJ2-1	-	TGTGCCAGCAGTGGCTTTGGGGACTGGGGATACAATGAGCAGTTCTTC	CASSGFGDWGYNEQFF
-	14	TRBV5-1	TRBJ2-7	TRBD1	TGCGCCAGCAGCCTGCTGGACAGGGCCTACGAGCAGTACTTC	CASSLLDRAYEQYF
-	12	TRBV28	TRBJ1-1	TRBD1	TGTGCCAGCAGGACAGGGGGCACTGAAGCTTTCTTT	CASRTGGTEAFF
-	18	TRBV5-6	TRBJ1-1	TRBD1	TGTGCCAGCAGCTTGTTTTGGGCAGGGGGCGTTCCCGACACTGAAGCTTTCTTT	CASSLFWAGGVPDTEAFF
-	12	TRBV6-5	TRBJ1-2	-	TGTGCCAGCAGAGAGGAAAACTATGGCTACACCTTC	CASREENYGYTF
-	16	TRBV27	TRBJ2-7	TRBD2	TGTGCCAGCAGTGATAGCAGCGGGAGGGGAACCTACGAGCAGTACTTC	CASSDSSGRGTYEQYF
-	16	TRBV2	TRBJ2-7	TRBD2	TGTGCCAGCAGGGCGCTCGGACTAGCTGAAGACTACGAGCAGTACTTC	CASRALGLAEDYEQYF
once	14	TRBV6-5	TRBJ2-2	-	TGTGCCAGCACCTCCCGGGTAGGGGCCGGGGAGCTGTTTTTT	CASTSRVGAGELFF
-	15	TRBV5-1	TRBJ2-3	TRBD2	TGCGCCAGCACCCTAGGAGCGGGAGGGAGAGATACGCAGTATTTT	CASTLGAGGRDTQYF
-	14	TRBV5-4	TRBJ2-5	TRBD2	TGTGCCAGCAGCTCCGGCGGGGGGCAAGAGACCCAGTACTTC	CASSSGGGQETQYF
once	15	TRBV6-5	TRBJ1-1	-	TGTGCCAGCAGTTACTCCGGGACATTGAACACTGAAGCTTTCTTT	CASSYSGTLNTEAFF
-	15	TRBV7-2	TRBJ2-3	-	TGTGCCAGCACCGGGCGGGGGCCGATGAGAGATACGCAGTATTTT	CASTGRGPMRDTQYF
-	19	TRBV19	TRBJ2-7	TRBD1	TGTGCCGGGGCGGGGTGGCCAGGGGGCGCAGGGCGCAAATCCTACGAGCAGTACTTC	CAGAGWPGGAGRKSYEQYF